The entry below gives a single TCR beta chain sequence along with its context. The antigen remains unidentified. J gave up 4 bases and V 3 bases, and 7 bases lay outside the gene matches. CDR3 length equals 15 residues. The germline gives CDR1 KGHSH, CDR2 LQKENI. The data were taken from a study of T cells in localized non-small cell lung cancer. Regarding the study as a whole: Adjacent lung had a median around 60 of the 100 largest tumor clones. Investigators sequenced only a single tumor region, leaving heterogeneity possible.

Assay used: immunoSEQ multiplex PCR; TCRdb lists only in-frame clones, some missing. The sample has some 37,000 clones; around 86% are singletons. The receptor was isolated from a man aged 18-49 years with stage I lung adenocarcinoma. The V and J genes are TRBV18 and TRBJ1-1, with 8 bases identical to TRBD1. Specimen: peripheral blood, collected before any cancer treatment. This CDR3 is CASSPPRQGFTEAFF. The CDR3 DNA follows: TGTGCCAGCTCACCCCCTCGACAGGGGTTCACTGAAGCTTTCTTT.